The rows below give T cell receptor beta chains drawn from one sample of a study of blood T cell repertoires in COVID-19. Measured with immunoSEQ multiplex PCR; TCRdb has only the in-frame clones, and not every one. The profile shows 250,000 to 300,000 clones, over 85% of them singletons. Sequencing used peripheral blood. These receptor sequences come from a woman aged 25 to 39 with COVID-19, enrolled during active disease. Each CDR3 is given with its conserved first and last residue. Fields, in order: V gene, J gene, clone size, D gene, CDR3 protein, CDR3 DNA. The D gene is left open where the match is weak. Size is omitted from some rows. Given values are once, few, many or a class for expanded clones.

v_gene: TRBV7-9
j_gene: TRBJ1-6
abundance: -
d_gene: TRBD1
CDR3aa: CASSGQGGSPLHF
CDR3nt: TGTGCCAGCAGTGGACAGGGAGGTTCACCCCTCCACTTT

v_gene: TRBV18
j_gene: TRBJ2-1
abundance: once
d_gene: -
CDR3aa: CASSLTPQPTGSGSGLYNEQFF
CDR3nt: TGTGCCAGCTCCCTAACACCGCAGCCAACAGGGTCGGGGAGTGGTCTATACAATGAGCAGTTCTTC

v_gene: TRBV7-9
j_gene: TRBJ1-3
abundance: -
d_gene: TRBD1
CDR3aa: CASSQGTGSGNTIYF
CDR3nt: TGTGCCAGCAGCCAAGGGACAGGCTCTGGAAACACCATATATTTT

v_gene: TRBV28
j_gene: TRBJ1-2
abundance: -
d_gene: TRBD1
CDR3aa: CASSRPGTGYNGYTF
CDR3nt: TGTGCCAGCAGCCGGCCCGGGACAGGGTATAATGGCTACACCTTC

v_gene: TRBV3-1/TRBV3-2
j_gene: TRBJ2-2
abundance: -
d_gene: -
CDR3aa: CASSRTRVRPGELFF
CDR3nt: TGTGCCAGCAGCCGAACACGGGTCCGCCCCGGGGAGCTGTTTTTT

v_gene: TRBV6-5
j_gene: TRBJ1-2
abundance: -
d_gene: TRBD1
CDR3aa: CASSPDRGRIGYTF
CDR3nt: TGTGCCAGCAGTCCGGACAGGGGGAGGATTGGCTACACCTTC

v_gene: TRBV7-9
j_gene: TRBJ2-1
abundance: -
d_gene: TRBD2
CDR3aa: CASSLGTSGVDEQFF
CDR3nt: TGTGCCAGCAGCTTAGGGACTAGCGGGGTCGATGAGCAGTTCTTC

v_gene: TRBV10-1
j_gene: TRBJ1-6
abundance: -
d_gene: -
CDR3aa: CASSELPSGNSPLHF
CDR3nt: TGCGCCAGCAGTGAGTTACCAAGCGGAAATTCACCCCTCCACTTT

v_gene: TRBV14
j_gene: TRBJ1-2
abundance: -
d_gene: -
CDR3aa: CASSPWGGSNYGYTF
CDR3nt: TGTGCCAGCAGCCCCTGGGGGGGGTCGAACTATGGCTACACCTTC

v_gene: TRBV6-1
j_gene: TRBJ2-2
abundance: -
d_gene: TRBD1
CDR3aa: CASSAQGQVNTGELFF
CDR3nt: TGTGCCAGCAGTGCCCAAGGACAGGTTAACACCGGGGAGCTGTTTTTT

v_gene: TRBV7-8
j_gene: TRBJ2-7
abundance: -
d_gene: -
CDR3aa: CASTLKYRGEQYF
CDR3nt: TGTGCCAGCACCCTAAAATACCGGGGCGAGCAGTACTTC

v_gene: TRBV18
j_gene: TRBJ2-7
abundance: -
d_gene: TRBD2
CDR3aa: CASSPQNGGSYEQYF
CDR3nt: TGTGCCAGCTCACCCCAGAACGGGGGGTCGTACGAGCAGTACTTC

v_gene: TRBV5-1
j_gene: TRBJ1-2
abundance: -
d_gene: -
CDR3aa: CASSLGTLYGYTF
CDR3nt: TGCGCCAGCAGCCTGGGGACACTCTATGGCTACACCTTC